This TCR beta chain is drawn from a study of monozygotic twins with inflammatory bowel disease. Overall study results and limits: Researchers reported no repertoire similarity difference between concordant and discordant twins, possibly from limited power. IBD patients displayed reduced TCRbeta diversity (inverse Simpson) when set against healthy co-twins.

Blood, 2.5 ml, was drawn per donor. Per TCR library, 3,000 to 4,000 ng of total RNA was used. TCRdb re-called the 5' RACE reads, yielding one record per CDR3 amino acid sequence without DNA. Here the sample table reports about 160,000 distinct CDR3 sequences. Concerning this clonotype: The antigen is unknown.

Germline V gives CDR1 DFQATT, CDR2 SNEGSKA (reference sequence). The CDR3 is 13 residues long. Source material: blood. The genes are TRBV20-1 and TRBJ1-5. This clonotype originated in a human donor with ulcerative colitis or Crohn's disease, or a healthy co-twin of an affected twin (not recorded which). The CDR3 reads CSARDSGNQPQHF.